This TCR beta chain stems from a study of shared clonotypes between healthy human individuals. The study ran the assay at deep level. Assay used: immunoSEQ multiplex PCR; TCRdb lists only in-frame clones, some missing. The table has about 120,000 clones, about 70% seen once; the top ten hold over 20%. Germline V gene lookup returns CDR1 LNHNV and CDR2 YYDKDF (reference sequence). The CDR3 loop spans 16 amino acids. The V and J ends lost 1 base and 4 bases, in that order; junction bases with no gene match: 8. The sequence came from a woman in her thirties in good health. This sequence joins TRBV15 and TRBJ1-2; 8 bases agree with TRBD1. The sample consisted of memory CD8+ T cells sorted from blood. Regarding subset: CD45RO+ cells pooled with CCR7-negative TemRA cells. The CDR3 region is CATSRVGTGVSYGYTF. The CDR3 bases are TGTGCCACCAGCAGAGTTGGGACAGGCGTCAGCTATGGCTACACCTTC.